Listed here are 26 T cell receptor beta chains from one sample, sequenced in a study of regulatory T cells in long-lasting Graves disease. CDR3-region Arm-PCR and iRepertoire HTBI primers produced the TCR beta libraries. TCRdb called the multiplex PCR reads again in MiXCR, with one record for every CDR3 protein. The table has a few hundred thousand distinct CDR3 sequences, 20% to 25% seen once. Time point of the sample: persistent/refractory GD, antithyroid drugs over 5 years with positive TRAb. TCR sequences were obtained from RNA taken from PBMCs. The sequencing used peripheral blood mononuclear cells (PBMCs), collected when the disease was refractory, from a patient treated with antithyroid drugs. The receptors come from a female donor with Graves disease.

This clonotype was found a few times. The rearrangement joins TRBV18 to TRBJ2-5, with 10 nucleotides matching TRBD2. From germline, CDR1 is KGHSH and CDR2 LQKENI. The length of the CDR3 is 18 residues. J lost 1 base, V lost 1 base, and 9 bases had no gene match. The CDR3 loop is CASSPQPSGRTSQETQYF. The CDR3 DNA is TGTGCCAGCTCACCACAACCTAGCGGGAGAACATCCCAAGAGACCCAGTACTTC.

This clonotype was detected only once. A single base separates this from a much larger clone, so it may be a read error. The rearrangement links TRBV27 to TRBJ1-6, with unresolved D. The germline CDR1 and CDR2 sequences are MNHEY and SMNVEV (reference sequence). The CDR3 runs 14 residues. The DNA for the CDR3 is TGTGGCAGCAGGTCCGGGTTCCCTAATTCACCCCTCCACTTT. Amino acid sequence: CGSRSGFPNSPLHF.

The chain couples TRBV19 to TRBJ1-1; TRBD1 is a possible D gene (5 bases). This CDR3 region has 13 residues. The V end was cut by 3 bases, the J end by 4 bases, with 9 bases between. Germline assignment: CDR1 LNHDA and CDR2 SQIVND (reference sequence). The DNA for the CDR3 is TGTGCCAGTAGTATGGACGGGGGCACTGAAGCTTTCTTT. Amino acid sequence: CASSMDGGTEAFF.

Of note for this clonotype: The junction differs from germline at one of its ends, possibly a read error. This chain connects TRBV5-1 to TRBJ2-7, with D unresolved. This CDR3 has 12 residues. Germline V gene data show CDR1 as SGHRS and CDR2 as YFSETQ. The CDR3 nucleotides read TGCGCCAGCAGCATCGACATGTACGAACAGTACTTC. This sequence encodes CASSIDMYEQYF.

The chain carries TRBV19 and TRBJ2-5; 11 bases align to TRBD2. The J call may not be correct, given that the DNA end is closer to TRBJ2-1. Germline-derived CDR1 and CDR2 are LNHDA and SQIVND (reference sequence). This CDR3 spans 21 amino acids. The CDR3 loop is CASSRKGDRGLTSGSLREQFF. The CDR3 region has the DNA TGTGCCAGTAGTAGGAAAGGCGACAGGGGATTAACTAGCGGGAGTTTGCGTGAGCAGTTCTTC.

At least ten counts were recorded for this clonotype. The chain is built from TRBV6-1 and TRBJ1-5, with D possibly being TRBD1 (5 bases). Looked up from germline, CDR1 is MNHNS and CDR2 is SASEGT. The length of the CDR3 is 14 residues. V was shortened by 5 bases and J by 4 bases, with 12 bases between the two germline ends. The CDR3 DNA sequence: TGTGCCAGCAGTCGTTCCGGGACTAATCAGCCCCAGCATTTT. Translated: CASSRSGTNQPQHF.

The count of this clonotype is one. The chain has TRBV2 and TRBJ2-3; tentatively, D is TRBD1 (5 bases). Between the trimmed V and J ends, which lost 6 bases and 4 bases, there was a span of 14 bases. Germline V gene data show CDR1 as SNHLY and CDR2 as FYNNEI. This CDR3 comprises 14 residues. CDR3 coding DNA: TGTGCCAGCAGGAAGGGGTTCTCGGCAGATACGCAGTATTTT. Residues: CASRKGFSADTQYF.

V usage is TRBV4-2 and J usage is TRBJ2-1; no reliable D call. Germline V gene sequence: CDR1 LGHNA, CDR2 YNFKEQ. CDR3 size: 18 residues. The germline V and J ends were trimmed by 0 bases and 2 bases, with 17 bases remaining between them. Written as DNA, the CDR3 is TGTGCCAGCAGCCAAGAGGCGGCAGGCTCGAGCCCCTACAATGAGCAGTTCTTC. Its protein is CASSQEAAGSSPYNEQFF.

V and J are TRBV5-8 and TRBJ2-2; no clear D. Trimming pared 5 bases from V and 7 bases from J, leaving 6 bases between. Germline assignment: CDR1 SGHTS and CDR2 YDEGEE. CDR3 length: 11 amino acids. CDR3 in DNA: TGTGCCAGCAGTGTAATCGGGGAGCTGTTTTTT. It is translated as CASSVIGELFF.

The gene calls are TRBV20-1 and TRBJ1-4; D is unclear. There are 14 residues in the CDR3. Trimming shortened V by 1 base and J by 10 bases, and 16 bases separated the two germline ends. Germline V gives CDR1 DFQATT, CDR2 SNEGSKA (reference sequence). DNA for the CDR3: TGCAGTGCTAGAGCCCTGGGCGGCGTCGGAAAACTGTTTTTT. Translated: CSARALGGVGKLFF.

The J gene is TRBJ2-7, the V gene TRBV30, with D possibly matching TRBD2 (5 bases). CDR3 length equals 16 residues. Between the trimmed V and J ends, which lost 2 bases and 2 bases, there was a span of 19 bases. Germline CDR1 GTSNPN, CDR2 SVGIG (reference sequence). The CDR3 spells CAWSIPRRAGTYEQYF. For the CDR3, the DNA is TGTGCCTGGAGTATTCCCCGGCGGGCCGGTACCTACGAGCAGTACTTC.

This clonotype was seen many times. The chain recombines TRBV7-9 with TRBJ1-4; no reliable D call. The CDR3 covers 16 residues. CDR1 is SEHNR and CDR2 is FQNEAQ in the germline V gene (reference sequence). V shed 4 bases and J shed 0 bases, with 12 bases lying between them. CDR3 protein: CASSSTFGTTNEKLFF. DNA for the CDR3: TGTGCCAGCAGCTCAACTTTCGGTACAACTAATGAAAAACTGTTTTTT.

There are a few counts of this clonotype. The chain links TRBV27 to TRBJ2-7; TRBD2 matches 7 bases. CDR1 and CDR2 from the germline V gene are MNHEY and SMNVEV (reference sequence). The V gene end was trimmed by 1 base and the J gene end by 3 bases; junction bases not matched to a gene: 12. This CDR3 is built from 17 residues. The DNA of the CDR3 is TGTGCCAGCAGTTTATTTTGGGGCGGGAGTCAAAACTACGAGCAGTACTTC. Residues: CASSLFWGGSQNYEQYF.

In its sample, this clonotype was seen a few times. This sequence joins TRBV9 and TRBJ2-7, with 8 positions matching TRBD2. Germline CDR1 is SGDLS and CDR2 is YYNGEE. After removal of 2 bases from V and 4 bases from J, the junction contained 8 bases not matched to a gene. The CDR3 totals 15 residues. The CDR3 sequence is CASSVASGRMYEQYF. Written as DNA, the CDR3 is TGTGCCAGCAGCGTCGCCAGCGGGAGAATGTACGAGCAGTACTTC.

This clonotype has ten or more counts. In DNA form, the CDR3 reads TGTGCCAGCAGTTCCTGGCGGAACCTTGATGAAAAACTGTTTTTT. Amino acids: CASSSWRNLDEKLFF. The chain carries TRBV27 and TRBJ1-4; D remains ambiguous. V was pared by 4 bases and J by 6 bases, with 15 bases between. The germline V gene encodes CDR1 MNHEY and CDR2 SMNVEV (reference sequence). This CDR3 contains 15 residues.

The sample holds many counts of this clonotype. V gene TRBV20-1 combines with J gene TRBJ2-5, with 10 bases fitting TRBD1. This CDR3 region has 14 residues. With V trimmed by 5 bases and J by 9 bases, 12 bases remained unmatched. CDR1 is DFQATT and CDR2 is SNEGSKA in the germline V gene (reference sequence). The CDR3 loop reads CSAEGQGNGQAQYF. The DNA of the CDR3 is TGCAGTGCTGAGGGACAGGGGAATGGGCAGGCCCAGTACTTC.

This clonotype was seen a few times. V is TRBV15 and J is TRBJ2-6, with D uncertain. CDR1 and CDR2 (germline): LNHNV, YYDKDF (reference sequence). V lost 0 bases and J lost 4, with 10 bases in between. There are 16 residues in the CDR3. CDR3 nucleotide sequence: TGTGCCACCAGCAGAGATCTCGTGACGGGGGCCAACGTCCTGACTTTC. Translated: CATSRDLVTGANVLTF.

This chain joins TRBV29-1 and TRBJ2-2; D is unresolved. The CDR3 covers 12 residues. Trimming pared 2 bases from V and 6 bases from J, leaving 7 bases between. Per germline, CDR1 SQVTM and CDR2 ANQGSEA. This CDR3 reads CSVETPSGELFF. The CDR3 region has the DNA TGCAGCGTTGAAACTCCGTCCGGGGAGCTGTTTTTT.

The table lists this clonotype with many counts. The chain couples TRBV12-3 or TRBV12-4 to TRBJ2-5; no definite D call. This CDR3 contains 14 residues. Trimming stripped 0 bases from V and 4 bases from J, with 9 bases between. CDR3 residues: CASSLANGGETQYF. CDR3 nucleotides: TGTGCCAGCAGTTTAGCCAATGGTGGAGAGACCCAGTACTTC.

Points on this clonotype: Germline is not matched at one junction end, which may reflect a read error. The DNA of the CDR3 is TGCGCCCGCAGCTTGGATGCAGAGACCGTAGCCAAAAACATTCAGTACTTC. This sequence encodes CARSLDAETVAKNIQYF. The V call is TRBV5-1, the J call TRBJ2-4; no definite D call. The CDR3 extends over 17 amino acids. Germline V gene lookup returns CDR1 SGHRS and CDR2 YFSETQ. Full variable domain (remainder filled in from reference TRBV5-1 and TRBJ2-4): KAGVTQTPRYLIKTRGQQVTLSCSPISGHRSVSWYQQTPGQGLQFLFEYFSETQRNKGNFPGRFSGRQFSNSRSEMNVSTLELGDSALYLCARSLDAETVAKNIQYFGAGTRLSVL.

This rearrangement joins TRBV4-1 to TRBJ1-1; the D is unclear. V lost 0 bases, J lost 5 bases, and 13 bases lay in between. Germline CDR1 MGHRA, CDR2 YSYEKL. CDR3 length: 15 amino acids. CDR3 loop: CASSQERNVGTEAFF. CDR3 coding DNA: TGCGCCAGCAGCCAAGAGAGGAATGTCGGGACTGAAGCTTTCTTT.

This clonotype was detected ten times or more. At one end the junction does not follow the germline gene, possibly because of a read error. The chain carries TRBV5-1 and TRBJ1-2, with 9 bases fitting TRBD1. This CDR3 is built from 15 residues. CDR1 and CDR2 (germline): SGHRS, YFSETQ. CDR3 DNA sequence: TGTGCCAGCAGCTTTGGGACAGGGACGAACTATGGCTACACCTTC. Its translation: CASSFGTGTNYGYTF.

This clonotype was found a few times. V usage is TRBV9 and J usage is TRBJ1-1; TRBD1 matches 7 bases. The V segment lost 1 base and the J segment 4 bases; nucleotides outside the gene matches: 4. This CDR3 has 14 amino acids. Looked up from germline, CDR1 is SGDLS and CDR2 is YYNGEE. The CDR3 protein is CASSVKGATTEAFF. The CDR3, as DNA: TGTGCCAGCAGCGTAAAGGGGGCGACCACTGAAGCTTTCTTT.

This clonotype was counted many times. The chain recombines TRBV18 with TRBJ1-5; tentative D call: TRBD1 (6 bases). The CDR3 consists of 14 residues. From germline, CDR1 is KGHSH and CDR2 LQKENI. Trimming shortened V by 6 bases and J by 3 bases, and 12 bases separated the two germline ends. The CDR3 coding sequence is TGTGCCAGCTCGCAGCAGGGGTCCAATCAGCCCCAGCATTTT. As protein: CASSQQGSNQPQHF.

At least ten counts were recorded for this clonotype. The chain uses TRBV7-2 and TRBJ2-5, with no clear D. From germline, CDR1 is SGHTA and CDR2 FQGNSA. This CDR3 contains 13 residues. Trimming shortened V by 3 bases and J by 2 bases, and 7 bases separated the two germline ends. The CDR3 loop is CASSFPSQETQYF. The CDR3, as DNA: TGTGCCAGCAGCTTTCCATCGCAAGAGACCCAGTACTTC.

This clonotype occurred many times. The junction and the germline gene differ at one end; a read error may be behind it. This chain uses TRBV5-1 with TRBJ2-7, with 7 bases lining up with TRBD1. Germline CDR1 reads SGHRS; CDR2 reads YFSETQ. The CDR3 spans 13 residues. This CDR3 is CASSPDRVGEQYF. The CDR3 DNA is TGTGCCAGCAGCCCCGACAGGGTTGGGGAGCAGTACTTC.